This T cell receptor beta chain stems from a study of post-analysis software for immune sequencing data. The CDR3 is 15 amino acids. Germline CDR1 reads DFQATT; CDR2 reads SNEGSKA (reference sequence). V lost 5 bases, J lost 1 base, and 7 bases stayed unmatched. Comment on this clonotype: Its antigen is not identified.

Whole-study findings and limits: When compared against controls, multiple sclerosis patients showed significantly lower normalized Chao1 diversity. Comparison of patients with controls showed about 5 TRBV segments more frequent in patients, TRBV5-6, TRBV5-1 and TRBV20-1 among them. Strong same-batch co-clustering of samples appeared with F measure clustering.

Unique molecular identifiers were built into the TCR beta cDNA libraries. T cells, about 0.95 to 10 million of them, yielded approximately 500,000 cDNA molecules. TCRdb redid the calling of the PCR reads with MiXCR, one entry per CDR3 protein. Among around 700,000 distinct CDR3 sequences listed, approximately 59% were seen once. This receptor was taken from a girl aged 2-9 years with multiple sclerosis. The material sequenced was blood. V gene TRBV20-1 combines with J gene TRBJ2-5, with TRBD2 identical over 10 bases. The CDR3 sequence: CSAPPSGGGQETQYF. In DNA, the CDR3 is TGCAGTGCTCCCCCCAGCGGGGGGGGCCAAGAGACCCAGTACTTC.